This T cell receptor beta chain appears in the sequencing data of a study of regulatory T cells in long-lasting Graves disease. Both iRepertoire HTBI primers and Arm-PCR of CDR3 regions were used to build the TCR beta libraries. One entry per CDR3 protein results from TCRdb running MiXCR on the multiplex PCR reads. The profile covers 400,000 to 500,000 distinct CDR3 sequences, with approximately 16% appearing a single time and roughly 7.7% taken by the ten largest. General study points: New patients shared approximately 930 public clonotypes, fewer than the approximately 2,500 shared by persistent patients.

This clonotype was observed at least ten times. What it binds is unknown. The CDR3 is 13 residues long. Between the trimmed V and J ends, which lost 2 bases and 3 bases, there was a span of 8 bases. Time point: newly diagnosed GD, antithyroid drugs for less than 3 months. With RNA extracted from PBMCs as input, the TCR library was made. This sample also appeared in a second study, on T cells in Graves' hyperthyroidism and ophthalmopathy. From that report: Every diagnosis used clinical symptoms, serum thyroxine and TRAb, thyroid ultrasound and orbital computed tomography. Clonotypes that were expanded in thyroid above 0.001 mostly appeared in blood too.

The TCR originated in a woman between 40 and 55 years old with Graves disease. The sample here was peripheral blood mononuclear cells (PBMCs), taken at new diagnosis, from a patient treated with antithyroid drugs. The rearrangement joins TRBV12-3 or TRBV12-4 to TRBJ2-7, with D unclear. The CDR3 DNA follows: TGTGCCAGCAGTTTACACACAAACTACGAGCAGTACTTC. Protein sequence: CASSLHTNYEQYF.